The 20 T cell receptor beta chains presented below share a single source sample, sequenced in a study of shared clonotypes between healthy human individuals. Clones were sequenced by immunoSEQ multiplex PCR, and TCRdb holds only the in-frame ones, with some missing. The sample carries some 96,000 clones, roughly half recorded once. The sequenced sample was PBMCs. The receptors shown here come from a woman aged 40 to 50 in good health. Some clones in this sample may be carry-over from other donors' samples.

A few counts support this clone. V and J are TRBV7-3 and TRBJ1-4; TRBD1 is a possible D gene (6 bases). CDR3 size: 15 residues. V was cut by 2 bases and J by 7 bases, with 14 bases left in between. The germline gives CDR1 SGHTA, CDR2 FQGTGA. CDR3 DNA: TGTGCCAGCAGCTTAGCGTCACAGGGACGTGAAAAACTGTTTTTT. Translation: CASSLASQGREKLFF.

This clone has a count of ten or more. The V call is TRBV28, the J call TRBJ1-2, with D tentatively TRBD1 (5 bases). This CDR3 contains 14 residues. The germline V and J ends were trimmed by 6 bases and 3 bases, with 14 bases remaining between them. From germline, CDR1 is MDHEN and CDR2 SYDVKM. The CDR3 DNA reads TGTGCCAGCAGGAGGAGGGGTTCGGACTATGGCTACACCTTC. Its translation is CASRRRGSDYGYTF.

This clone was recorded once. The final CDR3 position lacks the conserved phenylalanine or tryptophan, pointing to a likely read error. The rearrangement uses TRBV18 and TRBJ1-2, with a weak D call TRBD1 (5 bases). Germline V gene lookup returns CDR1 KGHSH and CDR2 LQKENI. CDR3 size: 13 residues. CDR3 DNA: TGTGCCAGCTCACCTCGACAGAACTATGGTTACACCTCC. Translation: CASSPRQNYGYTS.

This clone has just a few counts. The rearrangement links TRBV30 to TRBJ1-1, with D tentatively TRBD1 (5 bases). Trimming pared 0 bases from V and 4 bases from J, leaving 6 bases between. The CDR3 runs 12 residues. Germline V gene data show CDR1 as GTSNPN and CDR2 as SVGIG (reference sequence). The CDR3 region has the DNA TGTGCCTGGAGTGTGGGGGGCACTGAAGCTTTCTTT. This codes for CAWSVGGTEAFF.

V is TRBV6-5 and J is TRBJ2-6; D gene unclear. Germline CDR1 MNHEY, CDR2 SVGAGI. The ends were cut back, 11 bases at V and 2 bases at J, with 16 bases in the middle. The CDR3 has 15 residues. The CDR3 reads CAAGRALTGANVLTF. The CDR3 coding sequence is TGTGCCGCTGGACGGGCACTTACTGGGGCCAACGTCCTGACTTTC.

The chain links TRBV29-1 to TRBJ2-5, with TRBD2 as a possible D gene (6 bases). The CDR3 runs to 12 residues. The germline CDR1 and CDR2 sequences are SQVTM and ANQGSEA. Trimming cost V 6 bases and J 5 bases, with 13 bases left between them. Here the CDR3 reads CSVTSSRETQYF. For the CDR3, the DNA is TGCAGCGTCACTAGCTCAAGGGAGACCCAGTACTTC.

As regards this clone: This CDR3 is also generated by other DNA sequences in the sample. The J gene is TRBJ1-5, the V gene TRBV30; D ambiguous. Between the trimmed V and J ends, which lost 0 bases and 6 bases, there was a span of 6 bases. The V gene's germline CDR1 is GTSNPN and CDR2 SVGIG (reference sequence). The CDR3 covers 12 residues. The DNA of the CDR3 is TGTGCCTGGAGTGTACGGGGTCAGCCCCAGCATTTT. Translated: CAWSVRGQPQHF.

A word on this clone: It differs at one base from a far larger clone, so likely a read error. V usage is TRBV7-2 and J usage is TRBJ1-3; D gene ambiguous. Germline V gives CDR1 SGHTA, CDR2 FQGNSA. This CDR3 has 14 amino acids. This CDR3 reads CASSYKSSGNAIYF. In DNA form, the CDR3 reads TGTGCCAGCAGCTACAAGAGCTCTGGAAACGCCATATATTTT.

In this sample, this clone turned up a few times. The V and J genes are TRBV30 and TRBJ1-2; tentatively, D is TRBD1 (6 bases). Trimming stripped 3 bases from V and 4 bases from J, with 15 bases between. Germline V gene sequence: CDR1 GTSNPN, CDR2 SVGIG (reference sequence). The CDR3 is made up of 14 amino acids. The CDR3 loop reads CAWRRDQGIYGYTF. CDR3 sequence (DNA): TGTGCCTGGAGGAGGGACCAGGGGATCTATGGCTACACCTTC.

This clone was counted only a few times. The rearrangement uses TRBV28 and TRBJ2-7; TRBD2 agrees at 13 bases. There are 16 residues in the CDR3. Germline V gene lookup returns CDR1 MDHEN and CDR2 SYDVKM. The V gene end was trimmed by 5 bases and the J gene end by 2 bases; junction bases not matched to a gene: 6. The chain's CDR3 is CASSPAGTSGAYEQYF. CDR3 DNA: TGTGCCAGCAGTCCCGCCGGGACTAGCGGGGCCTACGAGCAGTACTTC.

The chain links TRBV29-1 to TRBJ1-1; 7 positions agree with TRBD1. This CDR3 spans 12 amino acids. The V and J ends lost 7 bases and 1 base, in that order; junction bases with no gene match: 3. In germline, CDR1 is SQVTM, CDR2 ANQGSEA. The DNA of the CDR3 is TGCAGCGCGGGACAGCCGAACACTGAAGCTTTCTTT. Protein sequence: CSAGQPNTEAFF. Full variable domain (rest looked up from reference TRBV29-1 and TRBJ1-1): SAVISQKPSRDICQRGTSLTIQCQVDSQVTMMFWYRQQPGQSLTLIATANQGSEATYESGFVIDKFPISRPNLTFSTLTVSNMSPEDSSIYLCSAGQPNTEAFFGQGTRLTVV.

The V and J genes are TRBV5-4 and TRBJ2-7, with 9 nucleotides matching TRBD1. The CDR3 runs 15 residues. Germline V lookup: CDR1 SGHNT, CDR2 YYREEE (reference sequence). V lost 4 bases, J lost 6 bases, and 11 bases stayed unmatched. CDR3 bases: TGTGCCAGCAGCCAAGAGTGGGACAGGGTTCGCGAGCAGTACTTC. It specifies CASSQEWDRVREQYF.

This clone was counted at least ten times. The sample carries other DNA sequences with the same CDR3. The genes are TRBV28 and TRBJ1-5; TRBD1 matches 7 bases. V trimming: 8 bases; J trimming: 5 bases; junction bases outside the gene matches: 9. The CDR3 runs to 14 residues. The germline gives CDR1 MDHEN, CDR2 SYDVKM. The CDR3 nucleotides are TGTGCCAGCCTTAAAACTCAGGGGGATCAGCCCCAGCATTTT. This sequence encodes CASLKTQGDQPQHF. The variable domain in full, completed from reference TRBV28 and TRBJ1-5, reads DVKVTQSSRYLVKRTGEKVFLECVQDMDHENMFWYRQDPGLGLRLIYFSYDVKMKEKGDIPEGYSVSREKKERFSLILESASTNQTSMYLCASLKTQGDQPQHFGDGTRLSIL.

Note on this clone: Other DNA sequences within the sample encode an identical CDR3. CDR3 protein: CTSSLGGLRGMIGQYF. The CDR3 DNA is TGCACCAGCAGCCTGGGGGGGCTGAGGGGTATGATAGGGCAGTACTTC. The V gene is TRBV1, the J gene TRBJ2-7; TRBD2 is the table's D call, not checked against the DNA. TRBV1 is shown as a pseudogene. This CDR3 region has 16 residues.

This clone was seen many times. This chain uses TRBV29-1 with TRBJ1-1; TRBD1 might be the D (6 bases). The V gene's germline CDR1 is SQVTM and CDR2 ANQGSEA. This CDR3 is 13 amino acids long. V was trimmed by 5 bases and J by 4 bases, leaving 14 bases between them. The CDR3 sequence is CSVSRGDVTEAFF. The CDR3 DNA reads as TGCAGCGTTTCGAGGGGGGATGTCACTGAAGCTTTCTTT.

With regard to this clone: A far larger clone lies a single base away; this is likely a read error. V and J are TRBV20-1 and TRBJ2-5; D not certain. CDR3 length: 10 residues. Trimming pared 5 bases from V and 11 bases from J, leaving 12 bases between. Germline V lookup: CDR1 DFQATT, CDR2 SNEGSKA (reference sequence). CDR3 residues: CSAASYVQYF. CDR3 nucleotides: TGCAGTGCTGCATCCTACGTGCAGTACTTC.

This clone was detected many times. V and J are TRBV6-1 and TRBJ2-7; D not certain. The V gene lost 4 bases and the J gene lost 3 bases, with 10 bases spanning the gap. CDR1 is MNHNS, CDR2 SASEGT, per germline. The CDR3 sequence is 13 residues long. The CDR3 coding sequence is TGTGCCAGCAGTGTCGAGAGCCTCTACGAGCAGTACTTC. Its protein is CASSVESLYEQYF.

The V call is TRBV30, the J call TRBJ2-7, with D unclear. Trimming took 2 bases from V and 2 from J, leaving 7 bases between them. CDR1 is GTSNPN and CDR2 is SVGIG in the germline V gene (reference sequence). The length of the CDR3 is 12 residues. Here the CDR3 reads CAWSLVTYEQYF. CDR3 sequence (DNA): TGTGCCTGGAGTTTAGTGACCTACGAGCAGTACTTC.

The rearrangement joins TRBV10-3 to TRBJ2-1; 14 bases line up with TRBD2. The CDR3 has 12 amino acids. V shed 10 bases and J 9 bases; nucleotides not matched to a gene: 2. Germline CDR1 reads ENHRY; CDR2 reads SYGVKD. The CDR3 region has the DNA TGTGCCAGCGGGACTAGCGGGAGTGAGCAGTTCTTC. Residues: CASGTSGSEQFF.

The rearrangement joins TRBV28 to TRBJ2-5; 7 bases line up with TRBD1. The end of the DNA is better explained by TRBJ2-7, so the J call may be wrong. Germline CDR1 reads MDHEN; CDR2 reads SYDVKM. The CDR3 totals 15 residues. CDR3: CASHTRTGYSYEQYF. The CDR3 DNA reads TGTGCCAGCCATACTAGGACAGGCTATTCCTACGAGCAGTACTTC.